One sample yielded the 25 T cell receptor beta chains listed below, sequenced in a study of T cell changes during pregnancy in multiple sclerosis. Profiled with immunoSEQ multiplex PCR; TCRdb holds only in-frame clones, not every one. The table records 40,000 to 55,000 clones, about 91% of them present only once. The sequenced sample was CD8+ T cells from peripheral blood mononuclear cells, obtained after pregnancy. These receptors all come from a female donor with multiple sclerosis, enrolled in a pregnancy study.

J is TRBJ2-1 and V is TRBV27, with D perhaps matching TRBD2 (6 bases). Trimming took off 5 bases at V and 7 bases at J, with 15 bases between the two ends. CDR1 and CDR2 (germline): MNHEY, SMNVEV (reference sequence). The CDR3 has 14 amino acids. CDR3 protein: CASSPGGVVNEQFF. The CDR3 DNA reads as TGTGCCAGCAGTCCCGGGGGTGTTGTAAATGAGCAGTTCTTC.

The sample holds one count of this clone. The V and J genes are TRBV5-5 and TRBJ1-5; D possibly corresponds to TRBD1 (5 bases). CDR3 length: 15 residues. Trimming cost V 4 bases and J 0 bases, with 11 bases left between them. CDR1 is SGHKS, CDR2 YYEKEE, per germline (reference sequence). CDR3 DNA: TGTGCCAGCAGCCCCCTGGGGGGTAGCAATCAGCCCCAGCATTTT. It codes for CASSPLGGSNQPQHF.

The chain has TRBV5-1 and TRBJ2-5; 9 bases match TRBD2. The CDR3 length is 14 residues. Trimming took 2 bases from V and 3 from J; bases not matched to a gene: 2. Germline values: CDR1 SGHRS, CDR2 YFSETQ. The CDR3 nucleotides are TGCGCCAGCAGCTTCCAGCGGGAGGAAGAGACCCAGTACTTC. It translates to CASSFQREEETQYF.

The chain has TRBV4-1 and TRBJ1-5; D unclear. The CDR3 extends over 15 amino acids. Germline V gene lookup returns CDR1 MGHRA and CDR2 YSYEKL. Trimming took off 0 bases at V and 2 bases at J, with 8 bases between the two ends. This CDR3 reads CASSQEFGGNQPQHF. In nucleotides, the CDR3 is TGCGCCAGCAGCCAAGAATTCGGGGGCAATCAGCCCCAGCATTTT.

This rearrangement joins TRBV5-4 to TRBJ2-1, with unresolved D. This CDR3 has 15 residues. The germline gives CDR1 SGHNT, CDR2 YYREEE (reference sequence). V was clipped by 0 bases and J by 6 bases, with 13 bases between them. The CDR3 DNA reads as TGTGCCAGCAGCTTGGAAATGGGCAGTCCCAATGAGCAGTTCTTC. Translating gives CASSLEMGSPNEQFF. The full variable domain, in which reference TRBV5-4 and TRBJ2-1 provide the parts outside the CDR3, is ETGVTQSPTHLIKTRGQQVTLRCSSQSGHNTVSWYQQALGQGPQFIFQYYREEENGRGNFPPRFSGLQFPNYSSELNVNALELDDSALYLCASSLEMGSPNEQFFGPGTRLTVL.

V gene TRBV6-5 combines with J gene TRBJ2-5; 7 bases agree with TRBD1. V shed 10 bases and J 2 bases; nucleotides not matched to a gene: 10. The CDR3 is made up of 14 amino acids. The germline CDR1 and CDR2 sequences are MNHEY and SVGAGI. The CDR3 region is CATQTRTGQETQYF. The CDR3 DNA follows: TGTGCCACTCAAACGAGGACAGGACAAGAGACCCAGTACTTC.

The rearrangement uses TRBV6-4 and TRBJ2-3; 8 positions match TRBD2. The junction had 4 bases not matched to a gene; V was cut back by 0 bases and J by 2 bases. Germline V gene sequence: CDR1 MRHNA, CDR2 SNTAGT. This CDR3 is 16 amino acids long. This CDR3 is CASSDSGGGTTDTQYF. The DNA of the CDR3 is TGTGCCAGCAGTGACTCGGGCGGGGGGACCACAGATACGCAGTATTTT.

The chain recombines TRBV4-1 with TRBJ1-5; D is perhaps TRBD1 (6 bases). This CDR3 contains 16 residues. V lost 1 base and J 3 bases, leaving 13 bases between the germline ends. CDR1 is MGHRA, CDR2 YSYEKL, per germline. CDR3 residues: CASSQAPDRINQPQHF. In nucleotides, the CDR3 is TGCGCCAGCAGCCAAGCCCCTGACAGGATCAATCAGCCCCAGCATTTT.

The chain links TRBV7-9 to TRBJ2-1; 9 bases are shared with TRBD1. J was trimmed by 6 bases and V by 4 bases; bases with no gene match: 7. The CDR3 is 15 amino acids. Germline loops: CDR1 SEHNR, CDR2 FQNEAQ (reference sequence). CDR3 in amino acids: CASSSTGGFSNEQFF. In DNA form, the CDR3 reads TGTGCCAGCAGCTCTACAGGGGGCTTTTCCAATGAGCAGTTCTTC. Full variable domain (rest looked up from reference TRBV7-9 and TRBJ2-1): DTGVSQNPRHKITKRGQNVTFRCDPISEHNRLYWYRQTLGQGPEFLTYFQNEAQLEKSRLLSDRFSAERPKGSFSTLEIQRTEQGDSAMYLCASSSTGGFSNEQFFGPGTRLTVL.

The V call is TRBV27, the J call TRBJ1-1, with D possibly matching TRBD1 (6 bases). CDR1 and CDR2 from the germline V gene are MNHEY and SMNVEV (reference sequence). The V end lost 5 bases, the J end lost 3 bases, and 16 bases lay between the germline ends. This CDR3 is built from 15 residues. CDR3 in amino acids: CASSPYREGDTEAFF. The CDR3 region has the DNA TGTGCCAGCAGTCCTTACAGGGAAGGTGACACTGAAGCTTTCTTT.

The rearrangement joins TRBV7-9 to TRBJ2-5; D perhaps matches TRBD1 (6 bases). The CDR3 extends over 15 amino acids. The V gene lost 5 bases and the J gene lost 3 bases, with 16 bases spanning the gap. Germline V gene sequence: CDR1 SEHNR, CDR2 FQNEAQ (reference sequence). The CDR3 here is CASSPYPDRKETQYF. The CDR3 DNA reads TGTGCCAGCAGCCCCTACCCGGACAGAAAAGAGACCCAGTACTTC.

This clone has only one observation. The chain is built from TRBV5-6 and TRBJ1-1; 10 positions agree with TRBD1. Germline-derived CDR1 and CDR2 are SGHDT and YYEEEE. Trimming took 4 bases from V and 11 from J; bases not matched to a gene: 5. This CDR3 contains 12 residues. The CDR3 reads CASSPGTGDAFF. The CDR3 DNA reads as TGTGCCAGCAGCCCCGGGACAGGGGACGCTTTCTTT.

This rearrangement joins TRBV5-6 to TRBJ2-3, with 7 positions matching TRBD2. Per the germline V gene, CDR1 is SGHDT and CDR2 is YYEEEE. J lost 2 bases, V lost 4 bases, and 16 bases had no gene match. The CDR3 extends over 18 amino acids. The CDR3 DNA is TGTGCCAGCAGCCCTACCCTGAACCTCCGGGAGGACACAGATACGCAGTATTTT. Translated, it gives CASSPTLNLREDTDTQYF.

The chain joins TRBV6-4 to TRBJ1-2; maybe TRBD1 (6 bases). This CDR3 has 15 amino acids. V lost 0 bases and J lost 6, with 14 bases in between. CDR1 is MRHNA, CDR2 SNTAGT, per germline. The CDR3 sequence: CASSDSGSGVDGYTF. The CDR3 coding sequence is TGTGCCAGCAGTGACTCCGGGTCAGGGGTCGATGGCTACACCTTC.

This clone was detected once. CDR3 coding DNA: TGTGCCAGCAGGTCCGTTAGCGGGAGCTACAATGAGCAGTTCTTC. Encoded protein: CASRSVSGSYNEQFF. V usage is TRBV6-5 and J usage is TRBJ2-1; 9 bases line up with TRBD2. The CDR3 is 15 amino acids. From germline, CDR1 is MNHEY and CDR2 SVGAGI. V shed 6 bases, J shed 3 bases, and the junction held 6 bases outside the gene matches.

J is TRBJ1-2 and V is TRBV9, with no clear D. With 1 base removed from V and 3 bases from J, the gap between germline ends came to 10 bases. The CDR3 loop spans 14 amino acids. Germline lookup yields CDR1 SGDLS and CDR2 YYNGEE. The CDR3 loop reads CASSVTDPDYGYTF. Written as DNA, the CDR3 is TGTGCCAGCAGCGTAACAGACCCTGACTATGGCTACACCTTC. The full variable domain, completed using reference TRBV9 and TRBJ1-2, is DSGVTQTPKHLITATGQRVTLRCSPRSGDLSVYWYQQSLDQGLQFLIQYYNGEERAKGNILERFSAQQFPDLHSELNLSSLELGDSALYFCASSVTDPDYGYTFGSGTRLTVV.

The DNA for the CDR3 is TGTGCCAGCAGCTATCAGTACAGGGACACCGGGGAGCTGTTTTTT. Encoded protein: CASSYQYRDTGELFF. The rearrangement joins TRBV25-1 to TRBJ2-2; D possibly corresponds to TRBD1 (6 bases). The CDR3 contains 15 residues. Germline V gene data show CDR1 as MGHDK and CDR2 as SYGVNS. Trimming removed 6 bases from V and 3 bases from J, with 14 bases in between. The variable domain in full, with the rest retrieved from reference TRBV25-1 and TRBJ2-2, is EADIYQTPRYLVIGTGKKITLECSQTMGHDKMYWYQQDPGMELHLIHYSYGVNSTEKGDLSSESTVSRIRTEHFPLTLESARPSHTSQYLCASSYQYRDTGELFFGEGSRLTVL.

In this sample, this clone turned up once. As DNA, the CDR3 is TGCGCCAGCAGACTACAGGAGAACACTGAAGCTTTCTTT. Its protein product is CASRLQENTEAFF. This rearrangement joins TRBV5-1 to TRBJ1-1; TRBD1 is a possible D gene (5 bases). CDR1 and CDR2 from the germline V gene are SGHRS and YFSETQ. Trimming shortened V by 5 bases and J by 1 base, and 9 bases separated the two germline ends. This CDR3 contains 13 residues.

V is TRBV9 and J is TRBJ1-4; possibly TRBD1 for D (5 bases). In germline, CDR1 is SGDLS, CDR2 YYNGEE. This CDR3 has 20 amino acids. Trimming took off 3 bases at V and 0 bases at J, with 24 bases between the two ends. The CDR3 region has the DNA TGTGCCAGCAGCGGATTAGGGGTAGTGTCCGTGGGAACAACTAATGAAAAACTGTTTTTT. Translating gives CASSGLGVVSVGTTNEKLFF.

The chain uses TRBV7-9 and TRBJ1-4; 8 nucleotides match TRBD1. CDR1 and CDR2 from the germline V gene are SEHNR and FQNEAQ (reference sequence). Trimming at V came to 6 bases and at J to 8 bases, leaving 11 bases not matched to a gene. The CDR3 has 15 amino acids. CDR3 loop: CASSFDGTGGEKLFF. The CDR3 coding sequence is TGTGCCAGCAGTTTCGACGGGACAGGAGGGGAAAAACTGTTTTTT.

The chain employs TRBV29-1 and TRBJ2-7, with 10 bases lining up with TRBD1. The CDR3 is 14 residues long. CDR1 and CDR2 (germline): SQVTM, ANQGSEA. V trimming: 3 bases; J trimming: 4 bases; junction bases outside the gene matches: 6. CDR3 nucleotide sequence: TGCAGCGTTGAGCTGCCGGGACAGGGGTACGAGCAGTACTTC. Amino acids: CSVELPGQGYEQYF.

The CDR3 reads CAWRPSSQGTGEQYF. DNA of the CDR3: TGTGCCTGGAGGCCATCATCCCAGGGGACGGGGGAGCAGTACTTC. The chain uses TRBV30 and TRBJ2-7; tentatively, D is TRBD1 (6 bases). The V gene lost 3 bases and the J gene lost 7 bases, with 22 bases spanning the gap. The CDR3 contains 15 residues. Germline-derived CDR1 and CDR2 are GTSNPN and SVGIG (reference sequence).

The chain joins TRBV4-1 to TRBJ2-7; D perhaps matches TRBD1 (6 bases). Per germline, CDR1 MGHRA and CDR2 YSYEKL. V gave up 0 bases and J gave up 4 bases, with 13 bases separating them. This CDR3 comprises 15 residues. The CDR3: CASSQEQGPTYEQYF. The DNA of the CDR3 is TGCGCCAGCAGCCAAGAACAGGGACCGACGTACGAGCAGTACTTC.

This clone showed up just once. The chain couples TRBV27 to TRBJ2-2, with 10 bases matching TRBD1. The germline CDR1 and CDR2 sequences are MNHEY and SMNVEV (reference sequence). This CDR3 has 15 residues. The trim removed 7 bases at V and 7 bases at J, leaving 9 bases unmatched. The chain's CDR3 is CASTPGQGSGGELFF. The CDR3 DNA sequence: TGTGCCAGCACTCCGGGACAGGGGTCCGGCGGGGAGCTGTTTTTT.

The CDR3 DNA reads as TGCGCCAGCAGCCAAGAGGGGCTAGGGGGATGGCAAGAGACCCAGTACTTC. Protein product: CASSQEGLGGWQETQYF. V gene TRBV4-3 combines with J gene TRBJ2-5; the D gene is possibly TRBD1 (6 bases). CDR3 length equals 17 residues. V was shortened by 0 bases and J by 2 bases, with 16 bases between the two germline ends. The germline V gene encodes CDR1 LGHNA and CDR2 YSLEER.